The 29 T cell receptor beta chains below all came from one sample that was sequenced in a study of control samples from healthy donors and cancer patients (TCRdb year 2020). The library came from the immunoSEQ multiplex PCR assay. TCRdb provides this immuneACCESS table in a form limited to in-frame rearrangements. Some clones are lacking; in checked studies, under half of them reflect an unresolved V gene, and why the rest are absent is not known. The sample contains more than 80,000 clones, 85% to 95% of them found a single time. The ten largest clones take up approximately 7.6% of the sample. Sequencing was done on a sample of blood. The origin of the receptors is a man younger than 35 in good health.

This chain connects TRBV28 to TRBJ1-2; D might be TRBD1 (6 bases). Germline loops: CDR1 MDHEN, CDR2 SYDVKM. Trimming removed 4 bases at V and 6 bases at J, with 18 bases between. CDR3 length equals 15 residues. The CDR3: CASSSTGKRPNGYTF. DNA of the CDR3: TGTGCCAGCAGTTCAACAGGGAAAAGACCTAATGGCTACACCTTC.

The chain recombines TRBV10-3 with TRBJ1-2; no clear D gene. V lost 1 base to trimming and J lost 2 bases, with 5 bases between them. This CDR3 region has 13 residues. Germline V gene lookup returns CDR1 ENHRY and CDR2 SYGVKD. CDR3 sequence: CAISEWGNYGYTF. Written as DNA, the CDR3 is TGTGCCATCAGTGAGTGGGGAAACTATGGCTACACCTTC.

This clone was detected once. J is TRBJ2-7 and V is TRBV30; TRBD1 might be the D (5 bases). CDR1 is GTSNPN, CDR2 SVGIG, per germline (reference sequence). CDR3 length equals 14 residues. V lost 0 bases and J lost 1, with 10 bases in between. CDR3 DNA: TGTGCCTGGAGTGTCTCAGGGCGATCCTACGAGCAGTACTTC. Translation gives CAWSVSGRSYEQYF.

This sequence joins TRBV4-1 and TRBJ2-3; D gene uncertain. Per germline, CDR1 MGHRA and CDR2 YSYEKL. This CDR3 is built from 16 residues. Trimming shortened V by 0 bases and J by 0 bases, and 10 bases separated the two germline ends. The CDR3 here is CASSQDWARSTDTQYF. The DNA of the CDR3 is TGCGCCAGCAGCCAAGATTGGGCCCGAAGCACAGATACGCAGTATTTT.

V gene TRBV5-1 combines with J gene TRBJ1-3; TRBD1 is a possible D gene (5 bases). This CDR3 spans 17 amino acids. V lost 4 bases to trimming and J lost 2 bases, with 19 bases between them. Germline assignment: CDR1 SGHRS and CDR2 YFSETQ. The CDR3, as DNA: TGCGCCAGCAGCCGGTCGGGGGGGGTTTCCCCTGGAAACACCATATATTTT. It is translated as CASSRSGGVSPGNTIYF.

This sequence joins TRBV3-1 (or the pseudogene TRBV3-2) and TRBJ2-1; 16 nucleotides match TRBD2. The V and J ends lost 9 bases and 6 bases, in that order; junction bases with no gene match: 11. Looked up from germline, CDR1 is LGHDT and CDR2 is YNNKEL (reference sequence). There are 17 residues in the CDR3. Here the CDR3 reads CARPPGLAGGPSNEQFF. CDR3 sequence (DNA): TGTGCCAGGCCGCCGGGACTAGCGGGAGGGCCCTCCAATGAGCAGTTCTTC.

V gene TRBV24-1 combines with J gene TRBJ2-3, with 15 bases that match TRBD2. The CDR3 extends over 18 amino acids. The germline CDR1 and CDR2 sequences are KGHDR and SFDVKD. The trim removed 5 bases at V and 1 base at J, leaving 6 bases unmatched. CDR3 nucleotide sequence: TGTGCCACCAGTGGTCCGGGACTAGCGGGGGGAGGCACAGATACGCAGTATTTT. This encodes CATSGPGLAGGGTDTQYF.

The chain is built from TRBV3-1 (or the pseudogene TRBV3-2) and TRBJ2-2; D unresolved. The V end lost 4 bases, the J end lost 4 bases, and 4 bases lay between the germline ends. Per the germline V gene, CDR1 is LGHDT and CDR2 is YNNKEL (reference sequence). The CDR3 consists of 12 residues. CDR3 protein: CASSPGTGELFF. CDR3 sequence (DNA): TGTGCCAGCAGCCCTGGCACCGGGGAGCTGTTTTTT.

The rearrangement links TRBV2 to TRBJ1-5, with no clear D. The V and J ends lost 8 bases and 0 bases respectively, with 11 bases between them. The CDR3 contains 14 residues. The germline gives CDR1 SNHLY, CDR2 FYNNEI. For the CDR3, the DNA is TGTGCCAGCTCAGACGTCTATAGCAATCAGCCCCAGCATTTT. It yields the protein CASSDVYSNQPQHF. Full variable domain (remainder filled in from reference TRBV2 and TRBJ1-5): EPEVTQTPSHQVTQMGQEVILRCVPISNHLYFYWYRQILGQKVEFLVSFYNNEISEKSEIFDDQFSVERPDGSNFTLKIRSTKLEDSAMYFCASSDVYSNQPQHFGDGTRLSIL.

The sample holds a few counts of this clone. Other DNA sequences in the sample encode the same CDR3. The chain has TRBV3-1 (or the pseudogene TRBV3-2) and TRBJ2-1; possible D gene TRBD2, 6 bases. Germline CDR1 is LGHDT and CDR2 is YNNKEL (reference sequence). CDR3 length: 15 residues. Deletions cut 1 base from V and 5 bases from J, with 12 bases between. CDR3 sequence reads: CASSQGLAANNEQFF. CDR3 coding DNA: TGTGCCAGCAGCCAAGGCTTAGCGGCAAACAATGAGCAGTTCTTC.

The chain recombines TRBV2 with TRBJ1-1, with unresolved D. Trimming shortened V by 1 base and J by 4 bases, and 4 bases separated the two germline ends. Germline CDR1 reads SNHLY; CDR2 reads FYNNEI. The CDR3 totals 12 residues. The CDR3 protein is CASSEGGTEAFF. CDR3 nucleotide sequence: TGTGCCAGCAGTGAAGGTGGCACTGAAGCTTTCTTT.

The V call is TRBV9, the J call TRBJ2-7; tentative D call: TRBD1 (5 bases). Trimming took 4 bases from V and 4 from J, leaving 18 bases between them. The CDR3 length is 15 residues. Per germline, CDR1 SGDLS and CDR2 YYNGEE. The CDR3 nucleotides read TGTGCCAGCAGCCTGAACTTAGGGGCAGGGTACGAGCAGTACTTC. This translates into CASSLNLGAGYEQYF.

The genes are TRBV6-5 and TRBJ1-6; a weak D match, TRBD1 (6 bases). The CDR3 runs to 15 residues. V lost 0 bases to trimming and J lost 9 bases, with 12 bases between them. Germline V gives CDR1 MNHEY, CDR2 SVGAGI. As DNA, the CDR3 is TGTGCCAGCAGTTACTCCAAGGACAGAGCTTCACCCCTCCACTTT. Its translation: CASSYSKDRASPLHF.

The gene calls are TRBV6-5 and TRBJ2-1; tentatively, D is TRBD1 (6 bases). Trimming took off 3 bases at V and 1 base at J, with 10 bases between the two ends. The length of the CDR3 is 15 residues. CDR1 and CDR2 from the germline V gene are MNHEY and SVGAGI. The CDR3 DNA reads TGTGCCAGCAGTTATGGCCAGGGGTCCTACAATGAGCAGTTCTTC. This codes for CASSYGQGSYNEQFF.

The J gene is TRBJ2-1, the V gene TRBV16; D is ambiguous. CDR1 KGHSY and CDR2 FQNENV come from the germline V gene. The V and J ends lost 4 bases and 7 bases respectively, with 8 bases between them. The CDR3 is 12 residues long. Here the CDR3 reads CASSPWVNEQFF. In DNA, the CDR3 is TGTGCCAGCAGCCCTTGGGTGAATGAGCAGTTCTTC.

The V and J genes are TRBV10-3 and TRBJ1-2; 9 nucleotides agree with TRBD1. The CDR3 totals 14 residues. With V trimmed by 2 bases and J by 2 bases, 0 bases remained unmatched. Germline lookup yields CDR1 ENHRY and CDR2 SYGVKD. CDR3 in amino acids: CAISEGQGNYGYTF. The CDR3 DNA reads TGTGCCATCAGTGAGGGACAGGGGAACTATGGCTACACCTTC.

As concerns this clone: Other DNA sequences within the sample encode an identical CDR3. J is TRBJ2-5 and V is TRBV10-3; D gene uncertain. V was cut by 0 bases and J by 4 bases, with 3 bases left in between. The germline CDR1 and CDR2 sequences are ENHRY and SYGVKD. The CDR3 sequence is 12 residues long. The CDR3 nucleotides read TGTGCCATCAGTGAGTCGGGAGAGACCCAGTACTTC. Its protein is CAISESGETQYF.

CDR3 amino acids: CASSKGLAGEQYF. The CDR3 region has the DNA TGTGCCAGCAGCAAGGGACTAGCGGGGGAGCAGTACTTC. The chain carries TRBV12-3 or TRBV12-4 and TRBJ2-7; 13 positions match TRBD2. With V trimmed by 6 bases and J by 7 bases, 3 bases remained unmatched. The CDR3 length is 13 residues.

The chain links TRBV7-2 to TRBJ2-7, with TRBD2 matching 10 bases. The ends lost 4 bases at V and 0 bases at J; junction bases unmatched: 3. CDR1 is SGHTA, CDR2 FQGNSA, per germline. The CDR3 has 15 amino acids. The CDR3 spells CASSSLAGGSYEQYF. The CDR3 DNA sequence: TGTGCCAGCAGCTCCTTAGCGGGGGGCTCCTACGAGCAGTACTTC.

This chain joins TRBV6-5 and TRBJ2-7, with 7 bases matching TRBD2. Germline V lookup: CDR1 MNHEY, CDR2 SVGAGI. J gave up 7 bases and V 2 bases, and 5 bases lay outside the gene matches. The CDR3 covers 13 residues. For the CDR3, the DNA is TGTGCCAGCAGTTACGACGGGGGAGGGGAGCAGTACTTC. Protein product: CASSYDGGGEQYF.

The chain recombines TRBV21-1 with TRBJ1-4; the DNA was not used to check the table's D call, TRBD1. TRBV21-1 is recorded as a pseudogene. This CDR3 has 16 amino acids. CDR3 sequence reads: CASPRQGSATNEKLFF. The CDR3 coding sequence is TGTGCCAGCCCGAGACAGGGGAGTGCAACTAATGAAAAACTGTTTTTT.

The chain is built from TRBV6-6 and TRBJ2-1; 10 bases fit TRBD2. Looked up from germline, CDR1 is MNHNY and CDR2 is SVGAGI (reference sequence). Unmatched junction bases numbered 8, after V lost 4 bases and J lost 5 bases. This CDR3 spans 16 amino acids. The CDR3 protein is CASSWSSGGIDNEQFF. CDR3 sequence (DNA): TGTGCCAGCAGTTGGTCTAGCGGGGGCATCGACAATGAGCAGTTCTTC.

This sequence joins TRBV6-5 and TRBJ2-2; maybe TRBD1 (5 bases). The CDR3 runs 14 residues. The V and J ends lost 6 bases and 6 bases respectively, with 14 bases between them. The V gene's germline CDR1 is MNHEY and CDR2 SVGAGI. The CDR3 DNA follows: TGTGCCAGCAGACCAGGGCCATGGGCCGGGGAGCTGTTTTTT. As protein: CASRPGPWAGELFF.

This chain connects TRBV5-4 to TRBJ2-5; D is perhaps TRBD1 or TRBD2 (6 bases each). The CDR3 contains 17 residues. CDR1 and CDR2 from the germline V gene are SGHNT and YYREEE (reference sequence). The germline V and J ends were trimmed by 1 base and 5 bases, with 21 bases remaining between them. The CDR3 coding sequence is TGTGCCAGCAGCTTGAAGGGCACGGGGGCGCTGCGGGAGACCCAGTACTTC. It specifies CASSLKGTGALRETQYF.

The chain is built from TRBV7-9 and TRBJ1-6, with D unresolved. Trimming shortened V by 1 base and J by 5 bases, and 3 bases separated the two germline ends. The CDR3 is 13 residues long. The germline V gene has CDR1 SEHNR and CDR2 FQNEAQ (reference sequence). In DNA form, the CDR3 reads TGTGCCAGCAGCTTAGATAATAATTCACCCCTCCACTTT. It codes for CASSLDNNSPLHF. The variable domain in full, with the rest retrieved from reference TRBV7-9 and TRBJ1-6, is DTGVSQNPRHKITKRGQNVTFRCDPISEHNRLYWYRQTLGQGPEFLTYFQNEAQLEKSRLLSDRFSAERPKGSFSTLEIQRTEQGDSAMYLCASSLDNNSPLHFGNGTRLTVT.

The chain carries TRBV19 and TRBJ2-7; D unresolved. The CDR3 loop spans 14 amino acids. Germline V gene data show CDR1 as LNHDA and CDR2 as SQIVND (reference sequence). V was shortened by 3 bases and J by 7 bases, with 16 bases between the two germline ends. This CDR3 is CASSIKLSGWEQYF. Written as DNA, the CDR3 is TGTGCCAGTAGTATCAAACTGTCAGGATGGGAGCAGTACTTC.

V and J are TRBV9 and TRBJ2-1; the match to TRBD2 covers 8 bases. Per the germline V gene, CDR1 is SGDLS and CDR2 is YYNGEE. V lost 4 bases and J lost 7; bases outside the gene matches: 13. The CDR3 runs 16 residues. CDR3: CASSSRSGSGGNEQFF. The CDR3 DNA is TGTGCCAGCAGCTCAAGAAGCGGGAGCGGAGGGAATGAGCAGTTCTTC. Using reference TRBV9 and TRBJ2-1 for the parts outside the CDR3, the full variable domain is DSGVTQTPKHLITATGQRVTLRCSPRSGDLSVYWYQQSLDQGLQFLIQYYNGEERAKGNILERFSAQQFPDLHSELNLSSLELGDSALYFCASSSRSGSGGNEQFFGPGTRLTVL.

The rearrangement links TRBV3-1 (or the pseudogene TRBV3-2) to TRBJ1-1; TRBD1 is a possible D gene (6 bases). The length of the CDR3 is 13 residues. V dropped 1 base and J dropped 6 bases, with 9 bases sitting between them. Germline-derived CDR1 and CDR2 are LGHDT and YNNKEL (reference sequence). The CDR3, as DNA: TGTGCCAGCAGCCAAGGGGGGGGCTCTGAAGCTTTCTTT. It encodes CASSQGGGSEAFF.

CDR3: CASSSRWSTDSPLHF. The CDR3 bases are TGTGCCAGCAGCTCTCGTTGGTCTACCGATTCACCCCTCCACTTT. The gene calls are TRBV7-2 and TRBJ1-6; D unresolved. V was cut by 4 bases and J by 8 bases, with 15 bases left in between. The CDR3 is made up of 15 amino acids. The germline gives CDR1 SGHTA, CDR2 FQGNSA.